What follows are 9 T cell receptor beta chains derived from one specimen sequenced in a study of CD8 T cells in ankylosing spondylitis (dated by TCRdb to about 2017). The paper's findings and limits, for the study overall: A TCR beta motif made up of several highly homologous amino acid variants appeared to be characteristic of blood from ankylosing spondylitis patients.

For these TCRs, the target antigens are not known. Library generation was performed with 5' RACE. The sample was run on an Illumina HiSeq 2500. The public sequencing data were trimmed at Q25 with fastp and processed into clonotypes with MiXCR by TCRdb, which kept only in-frame beta chains. One record per CDR3 amino acid sequence lists the most common genes and DNA. This sample holds under 150,000 distinct CDR3 sequences; under 20% were observed only once. The top ten constitute roughly 30% of the sample. The sequenced sample was blood, either unsorted or a sorted T cell fraction (not recorded which). Receptors were obtained from a male donor with ankylosing spondylitis.

In this sample, this clonotype turned up a few times. J is TRBJ2-3 and V is TRBV4-2, with D perhaps TRBD1 or TRBD2 (5 bases each). The V gene lost 0 bases and the J gene lost 0 bases, with 10 bases spanning the gap. Per germline, CDR1 LGHNA and CDR2 YNFKEQ. The CDR3 is 16 amino acids. The CDR3 loop reads CASSQESGPSTDTQYF. The CDR3 nucleotides read TGTGCCAGCAGCCAAGAGTCGGGACCGAGCACAGATACGCAGTATTTT.

This clonotype was observed a few times. The chain joins TRBV6-6 to TRBJ2-7; no definite D call. Between the trimmed V and J ends, which lost 0 bases and 3 bases, there was a span of 6 bases. The CDR3 sequence is 13 residues long. Germline loops: CDR1 MNHNY, CDR2 SVGAGI (reference sequence). CDR3: CASSYSPDYEQYF. The DNA of the CDR3 is TGTGCCAGCAGTTACTCTCCAGACTACGAGCAGTACTTC.

This clonotype was counted between two and nine times. The genes are TRBV20-1 and TRBJ2-5; weak D call: TRBD1 (6 bases). Germline CDR1 reads DFQATT; CDR2 reads SNEGSKA (reference sequence). Trimming shortened V by 1 base and J by 0 bases, and 12 bases separated the two germline ends. This CDR3 region has 15 residues. CDR3 amino acids: CSARAPDRYQETQYF. The CDR3 nucleotides read TGCAGTGCTAGAGCCCCGGACAGATACCAAGAGACCCAGTACTTC.

J is TRBJ2-1 and V is TRBV14; no clear D. V lost 5 bases, J lost 12 bases, and 14 bases lay in between. The CDR3 is 12 residues long. The germline gives CDR1 SGHDN, CDR2 FVKESK. The CDR3 coding sequence is TGTGCCAGCAGCACGGACCCACGGCGGCAGTTCTTC. Its translation: CASSTDPRRQFF.

This clonotype was counted only a few times. J is TRBJ2-7 and V is TRBV2, with D maybe TRBD1 (6 bases). From germline, CDR1 is SNHLY and CDR2 FYNNEI. The CDR3 loop spans 14 amino acids. The V end was cut by 9 bases, the J end by 2 bases, with 17 bases between. CDR3 loop: CASILGGITYEQYF. The CDR3 nucleotides are TGTGCCAGTATCCTTGGGGGCATCACCTACGAGCAGTACTTC.

The rearrangement uses TRBV4-3 and TRBJ2-3; no definite D call. Trimming left V 0 bases short and J 1 base short, with 14 bases between. CDR3 length: 17 residues. Germline assignment: CDR1 LGHNA and CDR2 YSLEER. CDR3: CASSQDWQNTGTDTQYF. The CDR3 DNA reads TGCGCCAGCAGCCAAGATTGGCAAAACACGGGCACAGATACGCAGTATTTT.

This clonotype was counted only a few times. The chain uses TRBV27 and TRBJ2-1, with 7 bases lining up with TRBD2. Germline values: CDR1 MNHEY, CDR2 SMNVEV (reference sequence). J was trimmed by 0 bases and V by 3 bases; bases with no gene match: 5. The CDR3 spans 16 residues. The CDR3 nucleotides are TGTGCCAGCAGTTTGAGCGGGACTCTCTCCTACAATGAGCAGTTCTTC. Translated, it gives CASSLSGTLSYNEQFF.

V gene TRBV19 combines with J gene TRBJ1-5, with 8 bases identical to TRBD1. In germline, CDR1 is LNHDA, CDR2 SQIVND (reference sequence). The CDR3 spans 15 residues. V shed 3 bases, J shed 6 bases, and the junction held 7 bases outside the gene matches. DNA of the CDR3: TGTGCCAGTAGTATGTGGGCAGGGGGCTCTCAGCCCCAGCATTTT. Amino acids: CASSMWAGGSQPQHF.

This clonotype appeared a few times. J is TRBJ2-1 and V is TRBV4-2; 9 bases line up with TRBD2. Trimming took 3 bases from V and 0 from J; bases not matched to a gene: 6. CDR1 LGHNA and CDR2 YNFKEQ come from the germline V gene. The CDR3 is 17 amino acids. In DNA, the CDR3 is TGTGCCAGCAGCCAGACTAGCGGACTCTACTCCTACAATGAGCAGTTCTTC. This gives the protein CASSQTSGLYSYNEQFF.